This T cell receptor (beta chain) was sequenced in a study of blood T cell repertoires in COVID-19. About the research overall: Samples of COVID-19 (acute and convalescent) were obtained from the United States, Italy and Spain. Nucleic acid was either cDNA or gDNA, and it came from T cells, B-cell-depleted T cells, or PBMCs.

The authors' processing: Estimated nucleated cell counts came from reference gene primer amplification. Assay: immunoSEQ multiplex PCR; the TCRdb copy retains only in-frame clones and omits some. Clone size and V and J calls were adopted from that table, with D and trimming inferred from the DNA. The table includes around 100,000 clones, about 91% detected once. V lost 3 bases, J lost 0 bases, and 16 bases lay in between. This CDR3 is built from 18 residues. CDR1 is SGHRS and CDR2 is YFSETQ in the germline V gene. This receptor was taken from a human donor in a cohort sampled during active COVID-19. J is TRBJ2-6 and V is TRBV5-1; D might be TRBD1 (7 bases). The sample comprised peripheral blood. CDR3 DNA sequence: TGCGCCAGCAGCTCACGCGGGACAGCAGCCTCTGGGGCCAACGTCCTGACTTTC. Encoded protein: CASSSRGTAASGANVLTF. Looking up the rest from reference TRBV5-1 and TRBJ2-6 gives the full variable domain: KAGVTQTPRYLIKTRGQQVTLSCSPISGHRSVSWYQQTPGQGLQFLFEYFSETQRNKGNFPGRFSGRQFSNSRSEMNVSTLELGDSALYLCASSSRGTAASGANVLTFGAGSRLTVL.